This T cell receptor beta chain was retrieved from a study of blood T cells in healthy people across ages. Study-wide findings and caveats: The study found more naive CD4+ cells and higher diversity in long-lived than aged donors.

The germline CDR1 and CDR2 sequences are DFQATT and SNEGSKA (reference sequence). This CDR3 contains 13 residues. V dropped 3 bases and J dropped 15 bases, with 21 bases sitting between them. PCR was performed a second time for roughly 7 to 12 cycles using a sample-barcoded 5' primer and a J-beta primer mix. TCRdb reprocessed the 5' RACE reads with MiXCR, giving one entry per CDR3 protein. The sample shows about 940,000 distinct CDR3 sequences, under 50% of them seen only once. On this clonotype: The antigen remains undetermined.

The specimen was blood. This chain joins TRBV20-1 and TRBJ2-1; D is perhaps TRBD1 or TRBD2 (5 bases each). The clonotype was recovered from a man aged 25-45 years in good health. CDR3 region: CSASSTGGLARFF. The CDR3, as DNA: TGCAGTGCTAGTAGTACAGGCGGGCTTGCGCGGTTCTTC.